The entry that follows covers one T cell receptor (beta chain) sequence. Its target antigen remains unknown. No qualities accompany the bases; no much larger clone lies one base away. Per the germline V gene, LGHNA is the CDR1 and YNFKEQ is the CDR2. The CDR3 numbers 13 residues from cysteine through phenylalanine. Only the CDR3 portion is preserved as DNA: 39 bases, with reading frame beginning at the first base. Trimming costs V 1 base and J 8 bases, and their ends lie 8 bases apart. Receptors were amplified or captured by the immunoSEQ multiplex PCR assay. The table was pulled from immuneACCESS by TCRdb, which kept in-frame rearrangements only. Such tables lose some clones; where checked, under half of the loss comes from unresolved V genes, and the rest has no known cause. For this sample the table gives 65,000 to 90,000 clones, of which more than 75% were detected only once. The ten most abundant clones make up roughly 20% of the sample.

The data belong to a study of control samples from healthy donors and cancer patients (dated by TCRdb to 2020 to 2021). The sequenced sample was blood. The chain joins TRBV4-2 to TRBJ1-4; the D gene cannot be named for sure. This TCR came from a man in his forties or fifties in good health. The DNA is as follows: TGTGCCAGCAGCCAAGTTAACGGCGAAAAACTGTTTTTT. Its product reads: CASSQVNGEKLFF.